This T cell receptor (beta chain) was observed in a study of T cells in localized non-small cell lung cancer. Study-wide findings and caveats: Uninvolved neighboring lung showed the greatest T cell clonality, exceeding tumor.

Note on this clone: The antigen is not known.

The method was immunoSEQ multiplex PCR; TCRdb's version includes in-frame clones alone and lacks a portion of them. The sample contains over 45,000 clones, approximately 86% of which appear only once. V shed 5 bases and J 5 bases; nucleotides not matched to a gene: 24. CDR3 length equals 19 residues. Germline V gene sequence: CDR1 MNHEY, CDR2 SMNVEV (reference sequence). The chain carries TRBV27 and TRBJ2-7, with 7 bases matching TRBD1. The specimen was PBMCs, collected before any cancer treatment. This sequence was found in a female donor with stage II lung adenocarcinoma. The CDR3 coding sequence is TGTGCCAGCAGTCGTCAACTGGTGACAGGGCTCAGCGGAGAACACGAGCAGTACTTC. Translated, it gives CASSRQLVTGLSGEHEQYF.